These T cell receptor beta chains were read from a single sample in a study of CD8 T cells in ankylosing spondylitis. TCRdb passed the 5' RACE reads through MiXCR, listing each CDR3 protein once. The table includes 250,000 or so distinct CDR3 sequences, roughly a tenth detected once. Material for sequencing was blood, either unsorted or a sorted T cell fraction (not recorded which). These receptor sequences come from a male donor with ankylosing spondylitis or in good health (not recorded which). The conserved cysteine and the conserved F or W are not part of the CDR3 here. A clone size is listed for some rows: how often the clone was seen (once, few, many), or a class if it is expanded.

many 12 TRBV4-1 ASSQGKEGYGYT
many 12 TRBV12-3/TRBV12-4 ASSPETGYNEQF
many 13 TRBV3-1 ASSHWASQNTEAF
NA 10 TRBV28 ASRRGNQPQH
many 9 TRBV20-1 SVKRGTEAF
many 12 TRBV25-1 ASSRERDRRGYT
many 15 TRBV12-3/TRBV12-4 ASSTEPWTGMNTEAF
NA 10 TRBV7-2 ASSPYEGEQF
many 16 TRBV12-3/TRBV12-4 ASSLGGWSTVSNQPQH
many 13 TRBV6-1 ASRDSGGSQETQY
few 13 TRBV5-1 ASSWGPAEGYGYT
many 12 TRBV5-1 ASSAQGWDGELF
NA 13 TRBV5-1 ASSLGRTDEETQY
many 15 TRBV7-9 ASSSRAGNTANTEAF
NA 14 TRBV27 ASSLSRGFGNQPQH
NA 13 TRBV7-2 ASSIGAGGTYEQY
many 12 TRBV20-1 SASGTGLGGTQY
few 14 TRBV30 AWSSPSRLALGEQF
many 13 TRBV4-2 ASSQDVLGPYEQY
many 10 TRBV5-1 ASSSLETEAF
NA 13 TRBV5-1 ASSLASGGDFEQF
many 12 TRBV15 ATSRDGTVYGYT
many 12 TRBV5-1 ASSPVRGGYEQY
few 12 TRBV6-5 ASSYSDRNEKLF
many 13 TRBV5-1 ASSPRQGTTYEQY
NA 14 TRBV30 AWSVPAGWGDTEAF
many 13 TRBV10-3 AISPSTDLDYGYT
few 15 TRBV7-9 ASSGTSGNTGPDTQY
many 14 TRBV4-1 ASSQESTSRAYEQY
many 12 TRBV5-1 ASSLGSSGSEQY
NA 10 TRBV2 ASNDRSYEQY
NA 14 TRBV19 ASRTFGQGPYNEQF
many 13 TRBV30 AWVRGGSSTDTQY
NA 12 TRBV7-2 ASSYTGSNQPQH
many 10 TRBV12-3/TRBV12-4 ASSSGTAGYT
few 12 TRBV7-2 ASRDTGGTDTQY
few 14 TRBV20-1 SARDRGGPSYNEQF
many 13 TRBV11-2 ASSARGGPTDTQY
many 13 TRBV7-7 ASSPSASSYNEQF
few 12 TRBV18 ASEGQDKYAEQF
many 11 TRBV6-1 ASSGSRADTQY
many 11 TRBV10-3 AISRDRETEAF
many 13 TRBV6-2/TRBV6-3 ASISSGGANNEQF
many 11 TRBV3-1 ASSQPATETQY
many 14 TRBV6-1 ASREGGASPLSGYT
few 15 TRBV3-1 ASSQERLAPRTDTQY
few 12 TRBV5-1 ASSLPRGGGELF